The 6 T cell receptor beta chains below all came from one sample that was sequenced in a study of immune characterization of retroperitoneal liposarcoma. TCRdb re-called the PCR reads with MiXCR, one entry per CDR3 protein. The sample has fewer than 9,500 distinct CDR3 sequences; around 40% are singletons. Sequenced material: tumor tissue. All receptors derive from a male donor with retroperitoneal liposarcoma.

The rearrangement uses TRBV7-2 and TRBJ2-5; tentatively, D is TRBD1 (5 bases). The closer fit of TRBJ2-1 to the DNA end suggests the J call may be wrong. Germline V gives CDR1 SGHTA, CDR2 FQGNSA. CDR3 size: 16 residues. The CDR3 bases are TGTGCCAGCAGCTTAGAGGGGTCGGTGGCACCCAATGAGCAGTTCTTC. It encodes CASSLEGSVAPNEQFF.

V and J are TRBV6-1 and TRBJ2-7; 11 nucleotides agree with TRBD2. V was clipped by 4 bases and J by 0 bases; unmatched bases: 8. This CDR3 contains 17 residues. Germline V gene sequence: CDR1 MNHNS, CDR2 SASEGT. The CDR3 loop is CASSGSPGTSGSYEQYF. Here the CDR3 DNA reads TGTGCCAGCAGTGGATCTCCCGGGACTAGCGGCTCCTACGAGCAGTACTTC.

The chain recombines TRBV11-3 with TRBJ2-4; TRBD2 aligns across 11 bases. The CDR3 contains 19 residues. Per germline, CDR1 SGHNT and CDR2 YENEEA. V was clipped by 5 bases and J by 13 bases; unmatched bases: 25. CDR3 protein: CASSNNIVLAGDLRGEQYF. CDR3 DNA sequence: TGTGCCAGCAGCAACAACATCGTACTAGCGGGAGATCTAAGAGGTGAGCAGTACTTC.

This clonotype is termed medium-sized. J is TRBJ1-2 and V is TRBV7-2; D is ambiguous. Trimming shortened V by 5 bases and J by 4 bases, and 17 bases separated the two germline ends. Germline loops: CDR1 SGHTA, CDR2 FQGNSA. The CDR3 length is 15 residues. The CDR3 nucleotides read TGTGCCAGCAGCCCGGATTTTCGGGGAGGCTATGGCTACACCTTC. This gives the protein CASSPDFRGGYGYTF.

The chain joins TRBV7-2 to TRBJ2-5; TRBD1 matches 7 bases. The CDR3 runs 18 residues. V lost 7 bases, J lost 11 bases, and 28 bases stayed unmatched. CDR1 is SGHTA and CDR2 is FQGNSA in the germline V gene. The CDR3 loop is CASTLRAYRGLSYNEQYF. The CDR3 nucleotides are TGTGCCAGCACCCTTAGGGCCTACAGGGGCTTGTCCTACAATGAGCAGTACTTC.

This clonotype is labeled medium-sized. The chain employs TRBV6-1 and TRBJ2-1; unclear D gene. This CDR3 comprises 13 residues. CDR1 is MNHNS, CDR2 SASEGT, per germline. Deletions cut 6 bases from V and 4 bases from J, with 10 bases between. The CDR3 spells CASRVHGYNEQFF. Here the CDR3 DNA reads TGTGCCAGCAGAGTACATGGATACAATGAGCAGTTCTTC.